Listed below are T cell receptor beta chains from one sample, sequenced in a study of T-cell reconstitution after alpha-beta-depleted transplantation in children. TCRdb reprocessed the PCR reads via MiXCR and lists one record per CDR3 protein. This sample has more than 150,000 distinct CDR3 sequences, with approximately 15% found just once. Sequenced here: PBMCs from the stem cell graft donor, sampled from the stem cell graft. The source is a human donor who donated a stem cell graft to a child with acute lymphoblastic leukemia. CDR3s include the opening cysteine and the closing phenylalanine or tryptophan. The D gene is left open where the match is weak. Where a row states a size, it is once, few, many or the class of an expanded clone; other rows omit it.

TRBJ1-2 TRBD1 TRBV20-1 many TGCAGTGCTAGACAGGGGGAAATCGGCTACACCTTC CSARQGEIGYTF
TRBJ2-2 - TRBV11-2 many TGTGCCAGCAGCTTAGTACGGTCAGGCGACACCGGGGAGCTGTTTTTT CASSLVRSGDTGELFF
TRBJ2-1 TRBD1 TRBV24-1 many TGTGCCACCAGTGATACCTACAGGGGCCACAATGAGCAGTTCTTC CATSDTYRGHNEQFF
TRBJ2-1 TRBD1 TRBV5-6 - TGTGCCAGCAGACCTCTTGTGGGACAGGAGTACAATGAGCAGTTCTTC CASRPLVGQEYNEQFF
TRBJ2-3 TRBD2 TRBV7-2 many TGTGCCAGCATACCCGGGACTAGCGGGTCAGATACGCAGTATTTT CASIPGTSGSDTQYF
TRBJ2-1 - TRBV12-3/TRBV12-4 many TGTGCCAGCAGTCAGCCCTGGGATGAGCAGTTCTTC CASSQPWDEQFF
TRBJ2-5 TRBD1 TRBV12-3/TRBV12-4 - TGTGCCAGCAGGGGGACAGGGACTGTTGGGACCCAGTACTTC CASRGTGTVGTQYF
TRBJ2-7 - TRBV10-3 many TGTGCCATCAGTGGCCTCGCGCGCGAGCAGTACTTC CAISGLAREQYF
TRBJ2-7 TRBD2 TRBV5-5 many TGTGCCAGCAGCGACGGGACTAGCGGGAGCTACGAGCAGTACTTC CASSDGTSGSYEQYF
TRBJ2-1 - TRBV20-1 many TGCAGTGCTAGGTCCCCATGGGGAGATGAGCAGTTCTTC CSARSPWGDEQFF
TRBJ2-1 - TRBV15 few TGTGCCACCAGCAGAGATCGATACAATGAGCAGTTCTTC CATSRDRYNEQFF
TRBJ2-7 - TRBV28 many TGTGCCAGCAGTGAGTACAGGCCAAGCTCCTACGAGCAGTACTTC CASSEYRPSSYEQYF
TRBJ1-1 TRBD1 TRBV29-1 few TGCAGCGCCGGGACAGCCATGAACACTGAAGCTTTCTTT CSAGTAMNTEAFF
TRBJ2-3 - TRBV20-1 many TGCAGTGCTAGAGCCGGACAGTCGCCTAGCACAGATACGCAGTATTTT CSARAGQSPSTDTQYF
TRBJ2-1 TRBD2 TRBV7-9 - TGTGCCAGCAGCCTCGGGACTAGCGGGTGTAGGAATGAGCAGTTCTTC CASSLGTSGCRNEQFF
TRBJ1-1 - TRBV7-9 many TGTGCCAGCAGCTTCCCGGGTGAAGCTTTCTTT CASSFPGEAFF
TRBJ2-1 TRBD2 TRBV3-1 few TGTGCCAGCAGCCAAGGGCTAGCGGGAAAGTTCTTC CASSQGLAGKFF
TRBJ1-1 - TRBV11-1 many TGTGCCAGCAGCTTAGGTGGATCGTGGGGAATCGTGAACACTGAAGCTTTCTTT CASSLGGSWGIVNTEAFF
TRBJ2-3 - TRBV27 many TGTGCCAGCAGTCCGAAATGGGATTCGGATACGCAGTATTTT CASSPKWDSDTQYF
TRBJ1-6 - TRBV12-3/TRBV12-4 - TGTGCCAGCAGTTTCGGGGCAACACCCCTCCACTTT CASSFGATPLHF
TRBJ2-1 - TRBV3-1 many TGTGCCAGCAGCCAAGCGGGAGCAACGAGTGAGCAGTTCTTC CASSQAGATSEQFF
TRBJ2-3 - TRBV4-1 many TGCGCCAGCAGCCAGTCAGGGTCCTTTAGCACAGATACGCAGTATTTT CASSQSGSFSTDTQYF
TRBJ1-1 - TRBV4-2 - TGTGCCAGCAGCCAGGGACCCGATACTGAAGCTTTCTTT CASSQGPDTEAFF
TRBJ1-5 - TRBV7-8 many TGTGCCAGCAGCCCCACTAAGGCCAATCAGCCCCAGCATTTT CASSPTKANQPQHF
TRBJ1-6 - TRBV5-1 - TGCGCCAGCAGAGGGGACTATAATTCACCCCTCCACTTT CASRGDYNSPLHF
TRBJ2-7 TRBD2 TRBV20-1 many TGCAGTGCCTACCGACTAGCTTACTACGAGCAGTACTTC CSAYRLAYYEQYF
TRBJ2-2 TRBD1 TRBV7-8 many TGTGCCAGCAGCTTCGGGACAGGGTCGACCGGGGAGCTGTTTTTT CASSFGTGSTGELFF
TRBJ2-2 - TRBV5-1 many TGCGCCAGCCGCCCAGGACAGTCAAACGGGGAGCTGTTTTTT CASRPGQSNGELFF
TRBJ2-1 TRBD2 TRBV29-1 many TGCAGCGTCCCACAGAAGCGGGGCGAGTTCTTC CSVPQKRGEFF
TRBJ2-1 - TRBV7-8 many TGTGCCAGCAGTTATATTGTAGGTGAGCAGTTCTTC CASSYIVGEQFF
TRBJ1-5 TRBD1 TRBV20-1 few TGCAGTGCTAGACACCGGGGGGGACAGGGGTTGAATCAGCCCCAGCATTTT CSARHRGGQGLNQPQHF
TRBJ1-1 - TRBV5-1 once TGCGCCAGCAGCCCAACGATCTGGGGGCCTGGTATGAACACTGAAGCTTTCTTT CASSPTIWGPGMNTEAFF
TRBJ2-1 - TRBV5-1 many TGCGCCAGCAGCTTGGATGGCCTAGCGTCATCCTACAATGAGCAGTTCTTC CASSLDGLASSYNEQFF
TRBJ2-3 TRBD1 TRBV7-8 many TGTGCCAGCAGCTACCCGGACAGGGGACGCACAGATACGCAGTATTTT CASSYPDRGRTDTQYF
TRBJ2-3 TRBD2 TRBV7-2 - TGTGCCAGCAGCCTCTCCCCACTAGCGGGAGCAGATACGCAGTATTTT CASSLSPLAGADTQYF
TRBJ2-3 - TRBV11-3 - TGTGCCAGCAGCTTAGATGAGAGAATCACAGATACGCAGTATTTT CASSLDERITDTQYF
TRBJ2-3 TRBD2 TRBV2 - TGTGCCAGAGACGGGAGGATAAGCACAGATACGCAGTATTTT CARDGRISTDTQYF
TRBJ1-2 - TRBV12-3/TRBV12-4 many TGTGCCAGCAGTGCCCACCGGACGAACTATGGCTACACCTTC CASSAHRTNYGYTF
TRBJ2-7 TRBD1 TRBV28 few TGTGCCAGCAGTCTTCGGCTAGGACAGGGAACCTACGAGCAGTACTTC CASSLRLGQGTYEQYF
TRBJ2-1 TRBD1 TRBV7-6 many TGTGCCAGCAGCTTAGCGGGCAGGGGGCGGGATAATGAGCAGTTCTTC CASSLAGRGRDNEQFF
TRBJ1-1 - TRBV7-6 - TGTGCCAGCAGCTTAGCCCCAGGGGAGGCATTTGAAGCTTTCTTT CASSLAPGEAFEAFF
TRBJ1-1 - TRBV5-1 - TGCGCCAGCAGCTTGTGGGACGGAGCGAACACTGAAGCTTTCTTT CASSLWDGANTEAFF
TRBJ2-1 TRBD2 TRBV7-2 few TGTGCCAGCAGCAAGGGGAGCGGGGATTACAATGAGCAGTTCTTC CASSKGSGDYNEQFF
TRBJ2-7 TRBD2 TRBV7-9 many TGTGCCAGCAGCTCAGCGACTAGCCACGAGGCCGAGCAGTACTTC CASSSATSHEAEQYF
TRBJ2-2 - TRBV5-1 many TGCGCCAGCAGCCCAGTCCTTAACACCGGGGAGCTGTTTTTT CASSPVLNTGELFF